Shown below are 13 T cell receptor beta chains from a single sample sequenced in a study of blood T cells in healthy people across ages. Next came a second PCR, run for about 7 to 12 cycles, which used a sample-barcoded 5' primer along with a J-beta primer mix. TCRdb re-analysed the 5' RACE reads in MiXCR, keeping a single row per CDR3 protein. The table lists some 1.6 million distinct CDR3 sequences, almost 35% of them singletons. What was sequenced was blood. The receptors derive from a woman in her twenties or thirties in good health.

V and J are TRBV20-1 and TRBJ1-6, with D perhaps matching TRBD1 (5 bases). The CDR3 length is 13 residues. V was clipped by 3 bases and J by 9 bases, with 12 bases between them. Germline V lookup: CDR1 DFQATT, CDR2 SNEGSKA (reference sequence). CDR3 bases: TGCAGTGCTAGGGCAGGGAGTGGTTCACCCCTCCACTTT. It encodes CSARAGSGSPLHF.

A remark on this clonotype: A much larger clone differs by one base, so this may be a read error. The chain joins TRBV4-2 to TRBJ1-2, with TRBD1 identical over 7 bases. Per germline, CDR1 LGHNA and CDR2 YNFKEQ. The CDR3 is made up of 17 amino acids. The CDR3 protein is CTSSRSTGQADSNGYTF. The CDR3 DNA reads as TGTACCAGCAGCCGATCGACCGGACAGGCGGACTCGAATGGCTACACCTTC.

This clonotype was recorded many times. The chain uses TRBV4-2 and TRBJ2-3; D remains ambiguous. The CDR3 has 13 amino acids. The ends were cut back, 1 base at V and 4 bases at J, with 6 bases in the middle. CDR1 is LGHNA and CDR2 is YNFKEQ in the germline V gene. The CDR3 DNA reads as TGTGCCAGCAGCCAAGGAATCCCAGATACGCAGTATTTT. Amino acids: CASSQGIPDTQYF.

This clonotype was observed many times. The CDR3 is CASKDRSYEQYF. DNA for the CDR3: TGTGCCAGCAAGGACAGATCCTACGAGCAGTACTTC. The chain employs TRBV2 and TRBJ2-7; a weak D match, TRBD1 (6 bases). The V gene lost 7 bases and the J gene lost 1 base, with 8 bases spanning the gap. The CDR3 covers 12 residues. Germline lookup yields CDR1 SNHLY and CDR2 FYNNEI.

This clonotype was picked up a small number of times. The V call is TRBV5-6, the J call TRBJ1-1, with D perhaps matching TRBD1 (6 bases). Trimming removed 3 bases at V and 0 bases at J, with 12 bases between. Germline values: CDR1 SGHDT, CDR2 YYEEEE. The CDR3 is 15 amino acids. CDR3 nucleotides: TGTGCCAGCAGCTATGGACAGATCATGAACACTGAAGCTTTCTTT. It encodes CASSYGQIMNTEAFF.

The chain recombines TRBV2 with TRBJ2-1; D gene ambiguous. The closer fit of TRBJ2-7 to the DNA end suggests the J call may be wrong. The CDR3 runs 14 residues. Germline CDR1 reads SNHLY; CDR2 reads FYNNEI. Written as DNA, the CDR3 is TGTGCCAGCGGTAACAATGGGCTCGCCTACGAGCAGTACTTC. It specifies CASGNNGLAYEQYF.

The chain couples TRBV20-1 to TRBJ2-3, with D perhaps TRBD2 (6 bases). The germline V gene encodes CDR1 DFQATT and CDR2 SNEGSKA (reference sequence). The CDR3 covers 16 residues. V lost 4 bases and J lost 4, with 21 bases in between. CDR3 sequence: CSATSSERESPDTQYF. DNA for the CDR3: TGCAGTGCTACCTCTTCGGAACGGGAGTCCCCAGATACGCAGTATTTT.

Written as DNA, the CDR3 is TGTGCCAGCAGCCCCGGACAGCGACGCTTGTACCAAGAGACCCAGTACTTC. Its protein product is CASSPGQRRLYQETQYF. The gene calls are TRBV6-2 or TRBV6-3 and TRBJ2-7; tentative D call: TRBD1 (6 bases). The assigned J gene may be wrong: the sequence end matches TRBJ2-5 better. This CDR3 has 17 residues. Germline loops: CDR1 MNHEY, CDR2 SVGEGT.

This sequence joins TRBV10-2 and TRBJ2-1; TRBD2 matches at 7 bases. The CDR3 totals 14 residues. The germline V gene encodes CDR1 WSHSY and CDR2 SAAADI. The J segment lost 4 bases and the V segment lost 5 bases, leaving 5 bases of the junction unmatched. CDR3 in amino acids: CASSWPSGYNEQFF. The CDR3 coding sequence is TGCGCCAGCAGTTGGCCTAGCGGATACAATGAGCAGTTCTTC.

This clonotype appeared a single time. This rearrangement joins TRBV20-1 to TRBJ2-7; D might be TRBD2 (6 bases). The end of the DNA aligns better with TRBJ2-4, so the J call may be wrong. This CDR3 has 14 amino acids. CDR1 and CDR2 (germline): DFQATT, SNEGSKA (reference sequence). The CDR3 nucleotides are TGCAGTGCTAGAGTAGGCGGGATTGGAAACATTCAGTACTTC. This sequence encodes CSARVGGIGNIQYF.

The chain links TRBV4-1 to TRBJ1-1, with TRBD1 matching over 8 bases. This CDR3 spans 16 amino acids. V gave up 4 bases and J gave up 7 bases; unmatched junction bases: 14. Germline V gene data show CDR1 as MGHRA and CDR2 as YSYEKL. In nucleotides, the CDR3 is TGCGCCAGCAGCCGGATCCTCCAGGGGGCGGAGGGTGAAGCTTTCTTT. Translation gives CASSRILQGAEGEAFF.

The genes are TRBV20-1 and TRBJ2-2, with D perhaps assigned TRBD1 or TRBD2 (5 bases each). This CDR3 is built from 16 residues. V was cut by 0 bases and J by 8 bases, with 19 bases left in between. Germline CDR1 reads DFQATT; CDR2 reads SNEGSKA (reference sequence). CDR3 in amino acids: CSARDLPGPSDGELFF. The CDR3 DNA is TGCAGTGCTAGAGATTTACCGGGGCCCTCCGATGGGGAGCTGTTTTTT.

This clonotype was picked up many times. The chain links TRBV12-3 or TRBV12-4 to TRBJ1-2; unclear D gene. The CDR3 length is 11 residues. The V gene lost 6 bases and the J gene lost 1 base, with 3 bases spanning the gap. The CDR3 sequence is CASSFNYGYTF. As DNA, the CDR3 is TGTGCCAGCAGCTTTAACTATGGCTACACCTTC.